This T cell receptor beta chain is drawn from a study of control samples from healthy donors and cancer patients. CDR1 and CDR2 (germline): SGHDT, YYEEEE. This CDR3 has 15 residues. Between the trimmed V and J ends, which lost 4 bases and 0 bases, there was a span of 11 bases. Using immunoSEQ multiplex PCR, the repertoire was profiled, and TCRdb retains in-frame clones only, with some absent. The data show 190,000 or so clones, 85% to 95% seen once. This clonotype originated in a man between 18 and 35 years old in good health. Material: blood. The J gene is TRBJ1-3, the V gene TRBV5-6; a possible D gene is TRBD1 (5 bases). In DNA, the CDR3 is TGTGCCAGCAGCACAGGACTGACCTCTGGAAACACCATATATTTT. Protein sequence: CASSTGLTSGNTIYF.